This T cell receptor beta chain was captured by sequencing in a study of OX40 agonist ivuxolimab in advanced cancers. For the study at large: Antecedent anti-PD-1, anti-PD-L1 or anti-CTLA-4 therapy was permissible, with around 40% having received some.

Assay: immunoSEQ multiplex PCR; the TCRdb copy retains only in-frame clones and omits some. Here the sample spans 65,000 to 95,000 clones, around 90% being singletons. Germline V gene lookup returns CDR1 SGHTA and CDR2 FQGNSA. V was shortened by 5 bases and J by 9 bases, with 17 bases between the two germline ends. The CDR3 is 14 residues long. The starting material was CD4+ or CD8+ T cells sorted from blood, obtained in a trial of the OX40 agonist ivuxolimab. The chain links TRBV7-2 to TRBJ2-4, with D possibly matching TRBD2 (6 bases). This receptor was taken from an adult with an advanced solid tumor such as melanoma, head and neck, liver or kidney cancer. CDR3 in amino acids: CASSPRQAGFIQYF. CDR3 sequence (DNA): TGTGCCAGCAGCCCACGGCAGGCGGGGTTCATTCAGTACTTC.